These T cell receptor beta chains were read from a single sample in a study of blood T cell repertoires in COVID-19. Assay used: immunoSEQ multiplex PCR; TCRdb lists only in-frame clones, some missing. The sample lists 250,000 to 350,000 clones; 92% were seen once. The specimen sequenced was PBMCs or T cells enriched from blood (not recorded which). These receptors were collected from a woman aged 25-40 years who had recovered from COVID-19. Both conserved end residues are part of each CDR3. A D gene is named only where the DNA matches it firmly. The listing skips clone size in some rows; elsewhere it reads once, few, many or a size class.

size	V	J	D	DNA	CDR3
once	TRBV3-1/TRBV3-2	TRBJ2-5	.	TGTGCCAGCAGCCTCGTGCGAGAGACCCAGTACTTC	CASSLVRETQYF
.	TRBV21-1	TRBJ2-3	.	TGTGCCAGCAGCACCAGGACTAGCGGGGGGTATCGCACAGATACGCAGTATTTT	CASSTRTSGGYRTDTQYF
.	TRBV27	TRBJ2-2	.	TGTGCCAGCAGGGGGGGCGGGGGCTTAACCGGGGAGCTGTTTTTT	CASRGGGGLTGELFF
once	TRBV4-2	TRBJ2-1	.	TGTGCCAGCAGCCAGGGTTTGACACTCTACAATGAGCAGTTCTTC	CASSQGLTLYNEQFF
.	TRBV10-3	TRBJ1-3	.	TGTGCCATCAGTGAGTCAACAGTAGTCTCTGGAAACACCATATATTTT	CAISESTVVSGNTIYF
.	TRBV30	TRBJ1-2	TRBD1	TGTGCCTGGACGAGACAGGGGTCGATGGACTACACCTTC	CAWTRQGSMDYTF
.	TRBV28	TRBJ1-2	.	TGTGCCAGCAGCGCAGGGTGGGGCGAAAACTATGGCTACACCTTC	CASSAGWGENYGYTF
.	TRBV15	TRBJ1-5	.	TGTGCCACCAGCAATGTACAACTAAGCAATCAGCCCCAGCATTTT	CATSNVQLSNQPQHF
once	TRBV4-3	TRBJ2-2	.	TGCGCCAGCAGCCAAGATACGGGGATGAACGGGGAGCTGTTTTTT	CASSQDTGMNGELFF
.	TRBV19	TRBJ1-1	.	TGTGCCAGTAGGGTGGGGTCTCAGGGGCGGAACACTGAAGCTTTCTTT	CASRVGSQGRNTEAFF
.	TRBV6-2/TRBV6-3	TRBJ1-2	TRBD1	TGTGCCAGCAGCGATCCCGGGACAGGGAATCTTGGCTACACCTTC	CASSDPGTGNLGYTF
.	TRBV19	TRBJ2-1	TRBD2	TGTGCCAGTAGAGAATATAGCGGGTGGTCCTACAATGAGCAGTTCTTC	CASREYSGWSYNEQFF
.	TRBV6-5	TRBJ1-2	.	TGTGCCAGCAGTTTTGGCCCTCCCTATGGCTACACCTTC	CASSFGPPYGYTF
.	TRBV18	TRBJ2-7	.	TGTGCCAGCTCCCAGGGTACCGAGCAGTACTTC	CASSQGTEQYF
.	TRBV11-2	TRBJ2-7	.	TGTGCCAGCAGCCAGGCGGGGCAGGCGAAGTACTTC	CASSQAGQAKYF
.	TRBV28	TRBJ2-7	TRBD1	TGTGCCAGCAGACCACCACCGGGACAGGGGGCTGGATCCTACGAGCAGTACTTC	CASRPPPGQGAGSYEQYF
.	TRBV6-1	TRBJ2-1	TRBD2	TGTGCCAGCAGTGAAGTTAGTAGCGGGAGGGAGGAGCAGTTCTTC	CASSEVSSGREEQFF
.	TRBV7-9	TRBJ2-2	.	TGTGCCAGCAGCTTAGGTTCCGAGTTGGGGGAGCTGTTTTTT	CASSLGSELGELFF
.	TRBV4-1	TRBJ2-2	TRBD1	TGCGCCAGCAGCCAAGCGACAGGGGTTACCGGGGAGCTGTTTTTT	CASSQATGVTGELFF
.	TRBV27	TRBJ2-2	.	TGTGCCAGCAGTTCAGGGGTTAACACCGGGGAGCTGTTTTTT	CASSSGVNTGELFF
.	TRBV5-5	TRBJ2-5	.	TGTGCCAGCAGCTACCACCCGCCGGACAGCTACCAAGAGACCCAGTACTTC	CASSYHPPDSYQETQYF
.	TRBV5-1	TRBJ1-2	.	TGCGCCAGCAGCTTGGGGGACGGGAGTAACTATGGCTACACCTTC	CASSLGDGSNYGYTF
.	TRBV7-3	TRBJ2-5	TRBD2	TGTGCCAGCAGCTTTTTGAGCGCCGGGACTAGGGGTGAGACCCAGTACTTC	CASSFLSAGTRGETQYF
.	TRBV6-5	TRBJ1-2	.	TGTGCCAGCGCGGAGTCTAACTATGGCTACACCTTC	CASAESNYGYTF
.	TRBV18	TRBJ2-6	TRBD1	TGTGCCAGCTCACCTCAGGGGGCTCCTGGGGCCAACGTCCTGACTTTC	CASSPQGAPGANVLTF
.	TRBV14	TRBJ2-7	TRBD1	TGTGCCAGCAGCCAAGTAGGGACAGCCCCCTACGAGCAGTACTTC	CASSQVGTAPYEQYF
once	TRBV5-5	TRBJ2-4	.	TGTGCCAGCAGCCAATTCCGGGACAAGAAAAACATTCAGTACTTC	CASSQFRDKKNIQYF
.	TRBV20-1	TRBJ2-3	.	TGCAGTGCTAGTGGCAGGACTAGCACAGATACGCAGTATTTT	CSASGRTSTDTQYF
.	TRBV27	TRBJ2-1	TRBD2	TGTGCCAGCAGGCAGACTAGCGGGGGGGTTAATGAGCAGTTCTTC	CASRQTSGGVNEQFF
.	TRBV24-1	TRBJ2-3	TRBD2	TGTGCCACCTGCCTTTGCGGGAGAATCACGCAGTATTTT	CATCLCGRITQYF
once	TRBV9	TRBJ1-2	TRBD1	TGTGCCAGCAGCCTCAGACAGGGAGGAAACTATGGCTACACCTTC	CASSLRQGGNYGYTF
.	TRBV4-2	TRBJ1-1	.	TGTGCCAGCAGCCCCGAGCGACTGCGAAACACTGAAGCTTTCTTT	CASSPERLRNTEAFF
once	TRBV28	TRBJ2-1	.	TGTGCCAGCAGTTGGCCGGGTAACGAGCAGTTCTTC	CASSWPGNEQFF
.	TRBV5-1	TRBJ2-1	TRBD2	TGCGCCAGCAGCTTGTCTAGCGGGAGCCCCTACAATGAGCAGTTCTTC	CASSLSSGSPYNEQFF
.	TRBV7-2	TRBJ1-2	TRBD1	TGTGCCAGCCTAGGGACAGATTATGGCTACACCTTC	CASLGTDYGYTF
.	TRBV4-2	TRBJ1-2	.	TGTGCCAGCAGCCAAGACCTCGGGGCTAACTATGGCTACACCTTC	CASSQDLGANYGYTF
.	TRBV5-1	TRBJ1-1	TRBD1	TGCGCCAGCAGCGGGACAGGGGCTTTGAACACTGAAGCTTTCTTT	CASSGTGALNTEAFF
.	TRBV19	TRBJ1-4	TRBD1	TGTGCCAGTAGTATAAATCAGGGGGCGAGAGAAAAACTGTTTTTT	CASSINQGAREKLFF
.	TRBV7-9	TRBJ2-1	.	TGTGCCAGCAGCTTATCCAGGGCGTCCTACAATGAGCAGTTCTTC	CASSLSRASYNEQFF
once	TRBV19	TRBJ1-1	.	TGTGCCAGTAGTCCCAGGGGTCGTGGGGAAGCTTTCTTT	CASSPRGRGEAFF
.	TRBV5-6	TRBJ1-6	.	TGTGCCAGCAGCACATCCCCGGGTTCACCCCTCCACTTT	CASSTSPGSPLHF
.	TRBV19	TRBJ2-3	.	TGTGCCAGTAGGAGCCGGGACACAGGTACGCAGTATTTT	CASRSRDTGTQYF
.	TRBV29-1	TRBJ1-1	.	TGCAGCGCCAGGGAAGGTCACACTGAAGCTTTCTTT	CSAREGHTEAFF
.	TRBV4-3	TRBJ2-3	.	TGCGCCAGCAGCCAAGATCGTCCTAGCACAGATACGCAGTATTTT	CASSQDRPSTDTQYF
.	TRBV19	TRBJ1-1	.	TGTGCCAGTACCTCGGACAGGAACACTGAAGCTTTCTTT	CASTSDRNTEAFF
.	TRBV11-2	TRBJ2-5	.	TGTGCCAGCAGCTGGGGGCGGGGGCTCTTGGGGGAGACCCAGTACTTC	CASSWGRGLLGETQYF
.	TRBV4-3	TRBJ1-5	.	TGCGCCAGCAGCCAAGATCGGTATAGCAATCAGCCCCAGCATTTT	CASSQDRYSNQPQHF
.	TRBV15	TRBJ2-5	.	TGTGCCACCAGCAGAGGCCTCGACAGCGGGCGCCCGACCCAGTACTTC	CATSRGLDSGRPTQYF
.	TRBV28	TRBJ2-7	TRBD1	TGTGCCAGCAGTTGGACAGGAACTCTCTCCTACGAGCAGTACTTC	CASSWTGTLSYEQYF
once	TRBV2	TRBJ1-2	.	TGTGCCAGCAAGGGGGACGACTATGGCTACACCTTC	CASKGDDYGYTF